This is a list of T cell receptor beta chains from one sample in a study of OX40 agonist ivuxolimab in advanced cancers. Sequencing was performed with immunoSEQ multiplex PCR; in TCRdb, only in-frame clones are kept and a portion is missing. The table lists about 52,000 clones, 65% to 85% of them singletons, with about an eighth in the top ten. The sample here was CD4+ or CD8+ T cells sorted from blood, taken in a trial of the OX40 agonist ivuxolimab. The receptors here all came from an adult with an advanced solid tumor such as melanoma, head and neck, liver or kidney cancer. The CDR3 runs from the conserved cysteine through the conserved F or W. A D gene is named only where the DNA matches it firmly. A row's size may be missing; if present it is once, few, many or a size class.

v_call	j_call	clone_size	d_call	cdr3_aa	cdr3_nt
TRBV7-3	TRBJ2-1	NA	NA	CASSPEQFF	TGTGCCAGCAGCCCCGAACAGTTCTTC
TRBV5-4	TRBJ2-7	NA	TRBD2	CASSGGTSYEQYF	TGTGCCAGCAGCGGAGGGACTAGCTACGAGCAGTACTTC
TRBV9	TRBJ2-1	NA	TRBD1	CASSAGQGSYNEQFF	TGTGCCAGCAGCGCCGGACAGGGGAGCTACAATGAGCAGTTCTTC
TRBV11-1	TRBJ2-7	NA	TRBD1	CASSFGTAYEQYF	TGTGCCAGCAGCTTCGGGACAGCCTACGAGCAGTACTTC
TRBV6-5	TRBJ1-3	NA	NA	CASSYSGRSDTIYF	TGTGCCAGCAGTTACTCGGGGCGCTCGGACACCATATATTTT
TRBV7-2	TRBJ1-2	NA	TRBD1	CASSLDRGYSYGYTF	TGTGCCAGCAGCCTGGACAGGGGTTATTCCTATGGCTACACCTTC
TRBV6-5	TRBJ1-2	NA	NA	CASSYDSLYGYTF	TGTGCCAGCAGTTACGACAGTCTCTATGGCTACACCTTC
TRBV7-2	TRBJ2-1	NA	TRBD1	CASSSSGTGGTYNEQFF	TGTGCCAGCAGCTCCTCCGGGACAGGGGGCACCTACAATGAGCAGTTCTTC
TRBV5-1	TRBJ2-1	NA	NA	CASSSGTTYNEQFF	TGCGCCAGCAGCTCGGGGACAACCTACAATGAGCAGTTCTTC
TRBV6-4	TRBJ2-2	NA	TRBD2	CASRSGSYTGELFF	TGTGCCAGCAGAAGCGGGAGTTACACCGGGGAGCTGTTTTTT
TRBV5-8	TRBJ2-2	NA	TRBD1	CASSLTGANTGELFF	TGTGCCAGCAGCTTAACAGGGGCGAACACCGGGGAGCTGTTTTTT
TRBV7-2	TRBJ1-2	NA	NA	CASSLGGRPYYGYTF	TGTGCCAGCAGCTTAGGGGGCAGGCCTTACTATGGCTACACCTTC
TRBV4-1	TRBJ1-2	NA	NA	CASSLETAANYGYTF	TGCGCCAGCAGCCTTGAGACAGCAGCCAACTATGGCTACACCTTC
TRBV7-9	TRBJ2-5	NA	NA	CASSDRLQGGQETQYF	TGTGCCAGCAGCGATCGATTACAGGGGGGGCAAGAGACCCAGTACTTC
TRBV2	TRBJ1-4	NA	NA	CASREGPGAGEKLFF	TGTGCCAGCAGGGAAGGGCCAGGGGCTGGGGAAAAACTGTTTTTT
TRBV29-1	TRBJ2-3	NA	NA	CSVELGTTTTDTQYF	TGCAGCGTTGAGCTTGGGACAACTACCACAGATACGCAGTATTTT
TRBV11-3	TRBJ1-2	NA	TRBD1	CASRTGGTGISYTF	TGTGCCAGCAGAACGGGCGGGACAGGGATAAGCTACACCTTC
TRBV15	TRBJ2-3	NA	NA	CATSSRRRESTDTQYF	TGTGCCACCAGCAGCCGCAGGCGCGAGAGCACAGATACGCAGTATTTT
TRBV28	TRBJ2-3	few	TRBD1	CASSARSGTGTLSDTQYF	TGTGCCAGCAGTGCCCGCTCTGGGACAGGGACGCTATCTGATACGCAGTATTTT
TRBV12-5	TRBJ1-5	NA	NA	CASGQRGDDNQPQHF	TGTGCTAGTGGACAGAGAGGGGACGATAATCAGCCCCAGCATTTT
TRBV7-2	TRBJ2-5	NA	NA	CASSLYQETQYF	TGTGCCAGCAGCTTGTACCAAGAGACCCAGTACTTC
TRBV4-3	TRBJ2-1	few	TRBD2	CASSQEPAGGTLNEQFF	TGCGCCAGCAGCCAAGAGCCAGCGGGAGGGACCCTCAATGAGCAGTTCTTC
TRBV28	TRBJ1-1	NA	NA	CASGRDRAFF	TGTGCCAGCGGTAGAGATAGAGCTTTCTTT
TRBV5-1	TRBJ1-1	NA	NA	CASRGIEAPSTEAFF	TGCGCCAGCAGGGGGATCGAGGCTCCGAGCACTGAAGCTTTCTTT
TRBV5-1	TRBJ2-1	few	TRBD2	CASSGGLAGSSYNEQFF	TGCGCCAGCAGCGGGGGACTAGCGGGTAGCTCCTACAATGAGCAGTTCTTC
TRBV18	TRBJ2-5	NA	NA	CASSPPKQATGETQYF	TGTGCCAGCTCACCACCGAAGCAGGCAACCGGGGAGACCCAGTACTTC